Listed here are 27 T cell receptor beta chains from one sample, sequenced in a study of T cells in Graves' hyperthyroidism and ophthalmopathy. Amplification of TCR beta CDR3 regions used RNA as the template. The HTBI set primed first-round TCR CDR3 RT-PCR. TCRdb reprocessed the multiplex PCR reads via MiXCR and lists one record per CDR3 protein. The data show a few hundred thousand distinct CDR3 sequences, about 13% seen once. Material for sequencing was blood. The receptors derive from a woman under 30 with Graves' hyperthyroidism.

The chain carries TRBV7-9 and TRBJ2-7; 7 nucleotides line up with TRBD1. The CDR3 runs 15 residues. J was trimmed by 2 bases and V by 5 bases; bases with no gene match: 9. The germline CDR1 and CDR2 sequences are SEHNR and FQNEAQ (reference sequence). The CDR3 here is CASSPGQDLPYEQYF. The CDR3 region has the DNA TGTGCCAGCAGCCCCGGACAGGACTTACCCTACGAGCAGTACTTC.

This clonotype turned up a few times. V gene TRBV30 combines with J gene TRBJ1-1; D uncertain. Germline values: CDR1 GTSNPN, CDR2 SVGIG (reference sequence). V was shortened by 2 bases and J by 6 bases, with 16 bases between the two germline ends. CDR3 length: 14 residues. This CDR3 is CAWSYSGFDAEAFF. CDR3 in DNA: TGTGCCTGGAGTTATTCCGGGTTTGACGCTGAAGCTTTCTTT. Supplemented by reference TRBV30 and TRBJ1-1, the full variable domain reads SQTIHQWPATLVQPVGSPLSLECTVEGTSNPNLYWYRQAAGRGLQLLFYSVGIGQISSEVPQNLSASRPQDRQFILSSKKLLLSDSGFYLCAWSYSGFDAEAFFGQGTRLTVV.

This clonotype was detected many times. CDR3 DNA: TGCGCCAGCAGCCAAGGGGGGTTCGCCGTTGCGGGGGAAGAGACCCAGTACTTC. Protein sequence: CASSQGGFAVAGEETQYF. This chain joins TRBV4-3 and TRBJ2-5; the match to TRBD2 covers 7 bases. V shed 1 base and J 3 bases; nucleotides not matched to a gene: 14. This CDR3 is built from 18 residues. Germline V gives CDR1 LGHNA, CDR2 YSLEER.

The rearrangement uses TRBV6-5 and TRBJ2-3, with TRBD1 as a possible D gene (6 bases). CDR1 and CDR2 from the germline V gene are MNHEY and SVGAGI. With 2 bases removed from V and 0 bases from J, the gap between germline ends came to 6 bases. The CDR3 extends over 14 amino acids. The CDR3 here is CASSYRGSTDTQYF. CDR3 nucleotides: TGTGCCAGCAGTTACAGGGGGAGCACAGATACGCAGTATTTT.

This clonotype was counted at least ten times. The rearrangement links TRBV28 to TRBJ1-5, with D uncertain. This CDR3 has 13 residues. CDR1 MDHEN and CDR2 SYDVKM come from the germline V gene. V shed 3 bases and J shed 5 bases, with 8 bases lying between them. The CDR3: CASSFISDQPQHF. CDR3 nucleotide sequence: TGTGCCAGCAGTTTTATCAGTGATCAGCCCCAGCATTTT.

This clonotype has ten or more counts. V usage is TRBV12-3 or TRBV12-4 and J usage is TRBJ2-3, with D unresolved. The CDR3 length is 16 residues. The ends were cut back, 7 bases at V and 0 bases at J, with 17 bases in the middle. The DNA for the CDR3 is TGTGCCAGCACCCAGGTCCTGGCAGAGAGCACAGATACGCAGTATTTT. Its protein product is CASTQVLAESTDTQYF.

This clonotype was seen only a few times. V and J are TRBV4-3 and TRBJ2-3; the D is unclear. This CDR3 comprises 12 residues. Trimming removed 1 base from V and 6 bases from J, with 5 bases in between. From germline, CDR1 is LGHNA and CDR2 YSLEER. The CDR3 nucleotides read TGCGCCAGCAGCCAAGTAGGGGATACGCAGTATTTT. This sequence encodes CASSQVGDTQYF.

This clonotype has at least ten counts. The genes are TRBV10-1 and TRBJ1-1; 10 positions match TRBD1. The CDR3 has 15 residues. CDR1 WNHNN and CDR2 SYGVQD come from the germline V gene (reference sequence). The V segment lost 0 bases and the J segment 5 bases; nucleotides outside the gene matches: 3. CDR3 nucleotide sequence: TGCGCCAGCAGTGAGTCTGACAGGGGGCTTACTGAAGCTTTCTTT. Residues: CASSESDRGLTEAFF.

This clonotype was seen repeatedly, ten times or more. The rearrangement joins TRBV7-2 to TRBJ2-1; TRBD2 might be the D (5 bases). Trimming removed 2 bases at V and 12 bases at J, with 11 bases between. The CDR3 is 12 residues long. Germline CDR1 SGHTA, CDR2 FQGNSA. CDR3 DNA: TGTGCCAGCAGCTTACGGGAAGCGCGGCAGTTCTTC. Encoded protein: CASSLREARQFF.

This clonotype was picked up many times. J is TRBJ2-1 and V is TRBV7-2; possible D gene TRBD1, 5 bases. CDR1 is SGHTA, CDR2 FQGNSA, per germline. The V and J ends lost 6 bases and 7 bases respectively, with 13 bases between them. CDR3 length equals 13 residues. CDR3 bases: TGTGCCAGCAGTTATACCAGGGAAAATGAGCAGTTCTTC. This sequence encodes CASSYTRENEQFF.

This clonotype was recorded at least ten times. The rearrangement uses TRBV20-1 and TRBJ2-3; D unclear. Germline values: CDR1 DFQATT, CDR2 SNEGSKA (reference sequence). V dropped 0 bases and J dropped 4 bases, with 14 bases sitting between them. The CDR3 totals 15 residues. CDR3 sequence: CSARDRLRAPDTQYF. CDR3 DNA sequence: TGCAGTGCTAGAGATCGCCTTAGGGCCCCAGATACGCAGTATTTT.

J is TRBJ2-1 and V is TRBV19; TRBD2 matches at 7 bases. The germline CDR1 and CDR2 sequences are LNHDA and SQIVND (reference sequence). The CDR3 runs to 16 residues. V lost 3 bases and J lost 5; bases outside the gene matches: 10. The CDR3 coding sequence is TGTGCCAGTAGTATTCCCCCCGCTAGCGGAAACAATGAGCAGTTCTTC. Encoded protein: CASSIPPASGNNEQFF. Filled out from reference TRBV19 and TRBJ2-1, the complete variable domain reads DGGITQSPKYLFRKEGQNVTLSCEQNLNHDAMYWYRQDPGQGLRLIYYSQIVNDFQKGDIAEGYSVSREKKESFPLTVTSAQKNPTAFYLCASSIPPASGNNEQFFGPGTRLTVL.

This clonotype was seen repeatedly, ten times or more. The chain is built from TRBV7-2 and TRBJ1-2; 9 positions match TRBD1. The CDR3 extends over 12 amino acids. J was trimmed by 8 bases and V by 4 bases; bases with no gene match: 2. Germline V lookup: CDR1 SGHTA, CDR2 FQGNSA. This CDR3 reads CASSWTGEGYTF. The CDR3, as DNA: TGTGCCAGCAGCTGGACAGGGGAGGGCTACACCTTC.

This clonotype was seen more than once but under ten times. The chain employs TRBV10-2 and TRBJ2-3; D might be TRBD1 (5 bases). Trimming took 3 bases from V and 8 from J, leaving 15 bases between them. There are 14 residues in the CDR3. CDR1 is WSHSY, CDR2 SAAADI, per germline. CDR3 protein: CASSDSTGSLTQYF. The CDR3 region has the DNA TGCGCCAGCAGTGATTCTACAGGAAGTCTTACGCAGTATTTT.

This clonotype was seen ten or more times. The chain recombines TRBV11-2 with TRBJ2-2, with TRBD1 as a possible D gene (6 bases). The V end was cut by 1 base, the J end by 5 bases, with 8 bases between. The CDR3 length is 14 residues. Germline lookup yields CDR1 SGHAT and CDR2 FQNNGV. This CDR3 reads CASSLVQGTGELFF. The CDR3 DNA sequence: TGTGCCAGCAGCTTAGTTCAGGGGACCGGGGAGCTGTTTTTT.

There are many counts of this clonotype. The V call is TRBV6-1, the J call TRBJ1-5; D possibly corresponds to TRBD1 (5 bases). CDR3 length: 17 residues. V was pared by 0 bases and J by 6 bases, with 18 bases between. In germline, CDR1 is MNHNS, CDR2 SASEGT. The chain's CDR3 is CASSEAGGDRVSQPQHF. Written as DNA, the CDR3 is TGTGCCAGCAGTGAAGCAGGCGGGGACCGCGTCAGTCAGCCCCAGCATTTT.

There are many counts of this clonotype. The rearrangement uses TRBV5-1 and TRBJ2-7; D remains unclear. The germline V gene encodes CDR1 SGHRS and CDR2 YFSETQ. The CDR3 extends over 15 amino acids. Deletions cut 0 bases from V and 0 bases from J, with 10 bases between. The DNA for the CDR3 is TGCGCCAGCAGCTTGGGTCCGGTTAACTCCTACGAGCAGTACTTC. Protein sequence: CASSLGPVNSYEQYF.

The rearrangement joins TRBV19 to TRBJ2-1; possibly TRBD2 for D (5 bases). Trimming shortened V by 7 bases and J by 5 bases, and 12 bases separated the two germline ends. The length of the CDR3 is 13 residues. The germline CDR1 and CDR2 sequences are LNHDA and SQIVND (reference sequence). The CDR3 DNA is TGTGCCAGTAACGCCCCCGGGGACAATGAGCAGTTCTTC. It specifies CASNAPGDNEQFF. The full variable domain, rest sourced from reference TRBV19 and TRBJ2-1, is DGGITQSPKYLFRKEGQNVTLSCEQNLNHDAMYWYRQDPGQGLRLIYYSQIVNDFQKGDIAEGYSVSREKKESFPLTVTSAQKNPTAFYLCASNAPGDNEQFFGPGTRLTVL.

This clonotype turned up a few times. The V and J genes are TRBV5-6 and TRBJ2-7; 12 bases fit TRBD2. The CDR3 has 15 residues. From germline, CDR1 is SGHDT and CDR2 YYEEEE. V was pared by 6 bases and J by 4 bases, with 8 bases of the junction left unmatched. In DNA form, the CDR3 reads TGTGCCAGCACCCAGACTAGCGGGAGTAGGTACGAGCAGTACTTC. Amino acid sequence: CASTQTSGSRYEQYF. Looking up the rest from reference TRBV5-6 and TRBJ2-7 gives the full variable domain: DAGVTQSPTHLIKTRGQQVTLRCSPKSGHDTVSWYQQALGQGPQFIFQYYEEEERQRGNFPDRFSGHQFPNYSSELNVNALLLGDSALYLCASTQTSGSRYEQYFGPGTRLTVT.

This clonotype has only a few counts. V is TRBV7-9 and J is TRBJ2-2, with 10 bases matching TRBD2. Germline V gene sequence: CDR1 SEHNR, CDR2 FQNEAQ (reference sequence). This CDR3 comprises 15 residues. Unmatched junction bases numbered 1, after V lost 1 base and J lost 5 bases. Here the CDR3 reads CASSLDSGRTGELFF. The CDR3 bases are TGTGCCAGCAGCTTAGATAGCGGGAGGACCGGGGAGCTGTTTTTT.

Many counts were recorded for this clonotype. The genes are TRBV11-2 and TRBJ2-3; 8 bases line up with TRBD2. The CDR3 contains 16 residues. CDR1 and CDR2 (germline): SGHAT, FQNNGV. Trimming removed 3 bases from V and 0 bases from J; junction bases left unmatched: 5. The CDR3: CASSFIAGSSTDTQYF. CDR3 sequence (DNA): TGTGCCAGCAGCTTTATAGCGGGGAGTAGCACAGATACGCAGTATTTT.

A few counts support this clonotype. The chain combines TRBV18 with TRBJ1-2; D perhaps matches TRBD1 (6 bases). CDR3 size: 16 residues. The V and J ends lost 2 bases and 0 bases respectively, with 13 bases between them. Germline V lookup: CDR1 KGHSH, CDR2 LQKENI. In DNA form, the CDR3 reads TGTGCCAGCTCACCAGCTGCGACAGGAGCTAACTATGGCTACACCTTC. It yields the protein CASSPAATGANYGYTF.

This clonotype has at least ten counts. This sequence joins TRBV7-9 and TRBJ2-7, with D unresolved. The germline CDR1 and CDR2 sequences are SEHNR and FQNEAQ (reference sequence). The CDR3 runs 12 residues. The germline V and J ends were trimmed by 3 bases and 4 bases, with 7 bases remaining between them. The CDR3 region has the DNA TGTGCCAGCAGCTTGGACGCATACGAGCAGTACTTC. It encodes CASSLDAYEQYF.

This clonotype was recorded at least ten times. This chain joins TRBV2 and TRBJ2-4, with D hard to call. Trimming pared 6 bases from V and 12 bases from J, leaving 12 bases between. Per the germline V gene, CDR1 is SNHLY and CDR2 is FYNNEI. This CDR3 is built from 11 residues. CDR3 sequence (DNA): TGTGCCAGCAGGGCTACTGGGCGTCAGTACTTC. As protein: CASRATGRQYF.

The CDR3 here is CAWTLEGRSNSPLHF. CDR3 sequence (DNA): TGTGCCTGGACCCTCGAGGGACGGAGTAATTCACCCCTCCACTTT. The chain employs TRBV30 and TRBJ1-6, with a tentative D call TRBD1 (5 bases). Deletions cut 4 bases from V and 6 bases from J, with 16 bases between. Germline V gene data show CDR1 as GTSNPN and CDR2 as SVGIG (reference sequence). This CDR3 region has 15 residues.

Concerning this clonotype: At one boundary the junction diverges from the germline segment, which might be a read error. The chain links TRBV18 to TRBJ2-1; TRBD1 matches 7 bases. The V gene's germline CDR1 is KGHSH and CDR2 LQKENI. The CDR3 is made up of 15 amino acids. This CDR3 reads CASPPRTGTYNEQFF. The DNA of the CDR3 is TGTGCCAGCCCACCAAGGACAGGAACATACAATGAGCAGTTCTTC.

This clonotype was counted only a few times. This may stem from a read error, because a much larger clone lies one nucleotide away. The gene calls are TRBV27 and TRBJ1-5; maybe TRBD1 (5 bases). The CDR3 covers 14 residues. Germline V gene data show CDR1 as MNHEY and CDR2 as SMNVEV (reference sequence). Trimming removed 6 bases at V and 6 bases at J, with 15 bases between. In DNA form, the CDR3 reads TGTGCCAGCAGGCCACGCTGGGGCAGTCAGCCCCAGCATTTT. Translated, it gives CASRPRWGSQPQHF.